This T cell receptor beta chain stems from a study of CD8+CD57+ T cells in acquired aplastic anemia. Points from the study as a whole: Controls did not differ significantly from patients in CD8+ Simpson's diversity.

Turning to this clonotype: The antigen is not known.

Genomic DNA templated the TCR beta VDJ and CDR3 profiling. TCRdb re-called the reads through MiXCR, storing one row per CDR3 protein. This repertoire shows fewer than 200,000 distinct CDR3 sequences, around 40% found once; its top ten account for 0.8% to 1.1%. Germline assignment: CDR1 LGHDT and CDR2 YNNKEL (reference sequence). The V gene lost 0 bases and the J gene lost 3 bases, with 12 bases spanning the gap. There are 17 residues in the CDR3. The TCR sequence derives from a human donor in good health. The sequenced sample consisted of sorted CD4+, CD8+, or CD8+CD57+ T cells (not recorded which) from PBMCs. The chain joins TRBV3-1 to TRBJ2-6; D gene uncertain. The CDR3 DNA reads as TGTGCCAGCAGCCAAGATAGGGCTACTGTTGGGGCCAACGTCCTGACTTTC. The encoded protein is CASSQDRATVGANVLTF.